The clone carrying this T cell receptor (beta chain) has a single count. There are 14 residues in the CDR3. V dropped 4 bases and J dropped 8; count of bases not matched to a gene: 5. Germline-derived CDR1 and CDR2 are MGHRA and YSYEKL. During active infection, Seattle patients enrolled and were then monitored through disease. How the authors handled the data: Amplification of reference gene primers provided the estimated nucleated cell counts. The data were produced by immunoSEQ multiplex PCR, yet TCRdb's version contains in-frame clones alone and is incomplete. V and J calls and clone size are as listed in that table; D and trimming were resolved from the DNA. The sample shows approximately 50,000 clones, 81% of them seen only once. This entry comes from a study of blood T cell repertoires in COVID-19. Study information: From the United States, Italy and Spain came samples of acute and convalescent COVID-19. PBMCs, B-cell-depleted T cells, or T cells provided the cDNA or gDNA that made up the material.

The rearrangement links TRBV4-1 to TRBJ2-3; 11 bases map to TRBD1. Sequencing was carried out using peripheral blood. The clonotype comes from a man aged 60-69 years with COVID-19, enrolled during active disease. CDR3 region: CASSPGQGVGTQYF. In nucleotides, the CDR3 is TGCGCCAGCAGCCCGGGACAGGGGGTCGGTACGCAGTATTTT.